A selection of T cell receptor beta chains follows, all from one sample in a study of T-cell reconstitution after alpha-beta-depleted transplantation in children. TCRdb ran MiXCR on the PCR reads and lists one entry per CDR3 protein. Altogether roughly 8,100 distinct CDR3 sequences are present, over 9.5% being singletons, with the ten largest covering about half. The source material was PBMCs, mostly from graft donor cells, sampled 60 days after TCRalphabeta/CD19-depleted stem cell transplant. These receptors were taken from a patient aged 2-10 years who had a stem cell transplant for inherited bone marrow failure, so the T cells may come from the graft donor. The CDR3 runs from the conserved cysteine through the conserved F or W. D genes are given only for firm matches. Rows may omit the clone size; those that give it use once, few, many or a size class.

CASSDHSTSSYNEQFF	TGTGCCAGCAGTGACCATAGCACGAGCTCCTACAATGAGCAGTTCTTC	TRBV2	TRBJ2-1	many	-
CASRTGLAGTGELFF	TGTGCCAGCAGAACTGGACTAGCCGGCACCGGGGAGCTGTTTTTT	TRBV7-2	TRBJ2-2	many	TRBD2
CASSLASSGHSTDTQYF	TGCGCCAGCAGCTTGGCCTCTAGCGGACATAGCACAGATACGCAGTATTTT	TRBV5-1	TRBJ2-3	many	TRBD2
CASSLAAGYIQYF	TGTGCCAGCAGCTTAGCGGCCGGGTACATTCAGTACTTC	TRBV7-2	TRBJ2-4	many	-
CASSLYRTQDTQYF	TGCGCCAGCAGCTTGTATCGGACGCAAGATACGCAGTATTTT	TRBV5-1	TRBJ2-3	many	-
CASSAGVMNTEAFF	TGTGCCAGCAGCGCCGGGGTAATGAACACTGAAGCTTTCTTT	TRBV7-9	TRBJ1-1	many	-
CASSLQRGTDTQYF	TGCGCCAGCAGCCTGCAGCGGGGGACAGATACGCAGTATTTT	TRBV4-3	TRBJ2-3	many	TRBD2
CASSLGPRHRAGNQPQHF	TGCGCCAGCAGTCTCGGTCCCCGACACAGGGCTGGCAATCAGCCCCAGCATTTT	TRBV23-1	TRBJ1-5	many	-
CSARDRILQGAQYF	TGCAGTGCTAGAGACCGGATTTTACAAGGGGCCCAGTACTTC	TRBV20-1	TRBJ2-5	many	-
CSARGGPRYNEQFF	TGCAGTGCTAGAGGCGGGCCCCGATACAATGAGCAGTTCTTC	TRBV20-1	TRBJ2-1	many	-
CASTPNDGTQYF	TGTGCCAGCACCCCAAACGACGGTACGCAGTATTTT	TRBV7-9	TRBJ2-3	many	-
CATSQIVGTSGNTRTDTQYF	TGTGCCACCTCCCAGATAGTCGGGACTAGCGGGAACACACGCACAGATACGCAGTATTTT	TRBV3-1	TRBJ2-3	-	TRBD2
CAGQGASNQPQHF	TGTGCCGGACAGGGGGCCAGCAATCAGCCCCAGCATTTT	TRBV21-1	TRBJ1-5	many	-
CASSFPPGTGDAEAFF	TGTGCCAGCAGCTTCCCCCCCGGGACAGGGGACGCTGAAGCTTTCTTT	TRBV21-1	TRBJ1-1	many	-
CASSPRGPYEQYF	TGTGCCAGCTCCCCGAGAGGCCCCTACGAGCAGTACTTC	TRBV18	TRBJ2-7	many	-
CSARASREYNEQFF	TGCAGTGCTAGAGCCTCTCGGGAGTACAATGAGCAGTTCTTC	TRBV20-1	TRBJ2-1	many	-
CASSQRRILTPHEQYF	TGTGCCAGCAGCCAGAGACGGATACTAACCCCCCACGAGCAGTACTTC	TRBV7-9	TRBJ2-7	many	-
CASSLGTGTDTQYF	TGTGCCAGCAGTTTAGGGACTGGCACAGATACGCAGTATTTT	TRBV28	TRBJ2-3	-	-
CASSLEGSSGNTIYF	TGTGCCAGCAGCTTAGAGGGGTCATCTGGAAACACCATATATTTT	TRBV7-9	TRBJ1-3	many	-
CARSSSGNTIYF	TGTGCCAGGAGCAGCTCTGGAAACACCATATATTTT	TRBV7-9	TRBJ1-3	many	-
CASRPAPGQGEIEAFF	TGTGCCAGCAGGCCAGCCCCGGGACAGGGAGAAATTGAAGCTTTCTTT	TRBV12-3/TRBV12-4	TRBJ1-1	many	TRBD1
CASSLGKREGNTGELFF	TGTGCCAGCAGCTTAGGGAAGCGGGAGGGCAACACCGGGGAGCTGTTTTTT	TRBV7-8	TRBJ2-2	many	TRBD2
CASHDGDRGLADTQYF	TGTGCCAGCCACGACGGAGACAGGGGGCTCGCAGATACGCAGTATTTT	TRBV27	TRBJ2-3	-	TRBD1
CASNPLASAKNIQYF	TGTGCCAGCAACCCACTAGCTTCAGCCAAAAACATTCAGTACTTC	TRBV7-9	TRBJ2-4	many	-
CSASRAISGPDTQYF	TGCAGTGCTAGTCGGGCTATCTCTGGTCCAGATACGCAGTATTTT	TRBV20-1	TRBJ2-3	many	-
CASSSSIRGETQYF	TGTGCCAGCAGCTCGTCAATCAGGGGAGAGACCCAGTACTTC	TRBV7-9	TRBJ2-5	many	-
CASSQEGAELQETQYF	TGTGCCAGCAGCCAAGAAGGGGCAGAACTACAAGAGACCCAGTACTTC	TRBV4-2	TRBJ2-5	large	-
CASSHPRGGAGTDTQYF	TGCGCCAGCAGCCACCCCCGCGGGGGGGCCGGCACAGATACGCAGTATTTT	TRBV4-1	TRBJ2-3	many	TRBD2
CASSPSMDQPQHF	TGTGCCAGCAGCCCCTCGATGGATCAGCCCCAGCATTTT	TRBV7-9	TRBJ1-5	many	-
CSASKRPLGDEQFF	TGCAGTGCTAGTAAGCGGCCCCTCGGGGATGAGCAGTTCTTC	TRBV20-1	TRBJ2-1	many	-
CASSFGGRSAGELFF	TGTGCCAGCAGTTTCGGGGGGAGGAGTGCCGGGGAGCTGTTTTTT	TRBV28	TRBJ2-2	many	TRBD2
CASSLFSARATGELFF	TGTGCCAGCAGCTTATTCTCAGCCCGGGCTACCGGGGAGCTGTTTTTT	TRBV7-2	TRBJ2-2	many	-
CASSYSPWLTSTDTQYF	TGTGCCAGCAGTTACTCGCCTTGGTTGACTAGCACAGATACGCAGTATTTT	TRBV6-5	TRBJ2-3	many	-
CASSSSRGAGVRFF	TGTGCCAGCAGTTCCTCGCGGGGGGCGGGAGTTCGGTTCTTC	TRBV12-3/TRBV12-4	TRBJ2-1	many	TRBD2
CASSLYFSYEQYF	TGTGCCAGCAGTTTATACTTCTCCTACGAGCAGTACTTC	TRBV27	TRBJ2-7	many	-
CTLGRSYGTGGPTDTQYF	TGTACCCTCGGAAGATCCTACGGGACGGGAGGGCCGACAGATACGCAGTATTTT	TRBV12-3/TRBV12-4	TRBJ2-3	-	TRBD2
CASSGGVAGGPHEQFF	TGCGCCAGCAGCGGGGGGGTAGCGGGAGGGCCACATGAGCAGTTCTTC	TRBV5-1	TRBJ2-1	many	TRBD2